This T cell receptor (beta chain) derives from a study of T cell changes during pregnancy in multiple sclerosis. V lost 3 bases and J 0 bases, leaving 12 bases between the germline ends. Germline V lookup: CDR1 SNHLY, CDR2 FYNNEI. This CDR3 has 16 amino acids. Repertoires were generated with immunoSEQ multiplex PCR, while TCRdb's copy carries only in-frame clones and drops some. The sample holds roughly 45,000 clones, 80% to 95% seen once. The gene calls are TRBV2 and TRBJ2-1; no definite D call. The origin of this receptor is a female donor with multiple sclerosis, enrolled in a pregnancy study. The source material was CD8+ T cells from peripheral blood mononuclear cells, sampled after pregnancy. The CDR3 DNA follows: TGTGCCAGCAGTGAGACTTCCTCTCACTCCTACAATGAGCAGTTCTTC. It codes for CASSETSSHSYNEQFF.